A selection of T cell receptor beta chains follows, all from one sample in a study of blood T cell repertoires in COVID-19. The table came from immunoSEQ multiplex PCR; TCRdb's copy has only in-frame clones and leaves some out. Of about 150,000 clones listed, approximately 80% are singletons. Source material: PBMCs or T cells enriched from blood (not recorded which). The receptors were sampled from a man in his sixties or seventies who had been exposed to COVID-19. Both conserved end residues are part of each CDR3. Fields, in order: D gene, clone size, V gene, J gene, CDR3 protein, CDR3 DNA. The D gene is left open where the match is weak. A clone size is listed for some rows: how often the clone was seen (once, few, many), or a class if it is expanded.

NA,NA,TRBV7-6,TRBJ2-5,CASSLGQGRAETQYF,TGTGCCAGCAGCTTAGGACAGGGGAGGGCCGAGACCCAGTACTTC
NA,NA,TRBV10-1,TRBJ1-5,CASSESMTAQNQPQHF,TGCGCCAGCAGTGAGTCAATGACAGCACAAAATCAGCCCCAGCATTTT
NA,NA,TRBV15,TRBJ1-2,CATSKGGVGLGYGYTF,TGTGCCACCAGCAAAGGAGGGGTCGGCCTGGGCTATGGCTACACCTTC
TRBD1,NA,TRBV6-2/TRBV6-3,TRBJ1-1,CASSYIGRQGAEAFF,TGTGCCAGCAGTTATATCGGTAGACAGGGGGCTGAAGCTTTCTTT
NA,NA,TRBV2,TRBJ1-2,CASSEAATYGYTF,TGTGCCAGCAGTGAAGCGGCAACCTATGGCTACACCTTC
TRBD2,NA,TRBV7-9,TRBJ2-7,CASSFTGGYSYEQYF,TGTGCCAGCAGCTTTACGGGAGGCTACTCCTACGAGCAGTACTTC
NA,NA,TRBV28,TRBJ2-6,CASRLSGANVLTF,TGTGCCAGCAGACTCTCTGGGGCCAACGTCCTGACTTTC
NA,NA,TRBV28,TRBJ1-1,CASSFRVLNSEAFF,TGTGCCAGCAGTTTCAGGGTTCTTAATAGTGAAGCTTTCTTT
TRBD2,NA,TRBV7-2,TRBJ2-7,CASSLVGGTGNEQYF,TGTGCCAGCAGCCTAGTCGGGGGGACTGGAAACGAGCAGTACTTC
NA,few,TRBV19,TRBJ1-5,CASSISPRVSQPQHF,TGTGCCAGTAGTATATCCCCCAGGGTCTCTCAGCCCCAGCATTTT
TRBD1,once,TRBV19,TRBJ1-5,CASSNDRANQPQHF,TGTGCCAGTAGTAACGACAGGGCAAATCAGCCCCAGCATTTT
TRBD1,few,TRBV3-1/TRBV3-2,TRBJ1-2,CASSPIDSGTGGRPTYGYTF,TGTGCCAGCAGCCCAATCGATTCCGGGACAGGGGGCCGACCTACCTATGGCTACACCTTC
NA,NA,TRBV2,TRBJ2-7,CASSEEGLSYEQYF,TGTGCCAGCAGTGAAGAGGGACTTTCCTACGAGCAGTACTTC
NA,NA,TRBV5-4,TRBJ1-3,CASSLPSAGNTIYF,TGTGCCAGCAGCTTGCCATCGGCTGGAAACACCATATATTTT
TRBD1,NA,TRBV6-5,TRBJ1-5,CATMSPDRGNQPQHF,TGTGCCACCATGTCCCCGGACAGGGGGAATCAGCCCCAGCATTTT
NA,NA,TRBV19,TRBJ1-1,CASSIAGIGDTEAFF,TGTGCCAGTAGTATAGCCGGGATTGGGGACACTGAAGCTTTCTTT
NA,NA,TRBV19,TRBJ2-5,CASSIDERQTLQETQYF,TGTGCCAGTAGTATAGATGAGCGGCAGACCCTGCAGGAGACCCAGTACTTC
TRBD1,NA,TRBV7-9,TRBJ2-7,CASSSEGQGVYEQYF,TGTGCCAGCAGCTCCGAGGGACAGGGGGTTTACGAGCAGTACTTC
NA,NA,TRBV6-2/TRBV6-3,TRBJ1-5,CASSIAGVGNQPQHF,TGTGCCAGCAGCATTGCAGGGGTAGGCAATCAGCCCCAGCATTTT
NA,once,TRBV6-5,TRBJ1-3,CASSISSGNTIYF,TGTGCCAGCAGTATTAGCTCTGGAAACACCATATATTTT
TRBD2,NA,TRBV7-2,TRBJ2-3,CASSAGGYTQYF,TGTGCCAGCAGCGCGGGAGGGTATACGCAGTATTTT
NA,NA,TRBV6-5,TRBJ1-2,CASSYSIRRANYGYTF,TGTGCCAGCAGTTACTCGATCAGACGGGCTAACTATGGCTACACCTTC
TRBD2,NA,TRBV6-5,TRBJ2-3,CASYTGGADTQYF,TGTGCCAGCTACACGGGAGGGGCAGATACGCAGTATTTT
TRBD2,NA,TRBV6-2/TRBV6-3,TRBJ2-1,CASSYSERESYNEQFF,TGTGCCAGCAGTTACTCCGAGCGGGAGTCGTACAATGAGCAGTTCTTC
TRBD1,NA,TRBV9,TRBJ2-5,CASSGTGETQYF,TGTGCCAGCAGTGGGACAGGGGAGACCCAGTACTTC
TRBD2,NA,TRBV5-4,TRBJ2-3,CAAARAGGDTQYF,TGTGCCGCCGCCAGGGCGGGGGGGGATACGCAGTATTTT
NA,NA,TRBV19,TRBJ2-3,CASSLGQADTQYF,TGTGCCAGCTCACTAGGGCAGGCAGATACGCAGTATTTT
NA,NA,TRBV7-2,TRBJ2-2,CASSLITSRSLFF,TGTGCCAGCAGCTTAATCACTAGTAGGTCGCTGTTTTTT
NA,NA,TRBV25-1,TRBJ1-2,CASSGPGFYGYTF,TGTGCCAGCAGTGGCCCAGGTTTCTATGGCTACACCTTC
TRBD2,NA,TRBV10-3,TRBJ2-3,CAISRSGTTDTQYF,TGTGCCATCAGTCGTAGCGGGACTACAGATACGCAGTATTTT
TRBD1,NA,TRBV5-1,TRBJ1-2,CASSDPGQGAGGYTF,TGCGCCAGCAGCGATCCGGGACAGGGGGCCGGCGGCTACACCTTC
NA,NA,TRBV12-3/TRBV12-4,TRBJ2-1,CASSLPNYNEQFF,TGTGCCAGCAGTTTACCAAACTACAATGAGCAGTTCTTC
NA,few,TRBV30,TRBJ1-4,CAWSRQRNEKLFF,TGTGCCTGGAGTCGACAGAGGAATGAAAAACTGTTTTTT
TRBD2,NA,TRBV28,TRBJ2-5,CASSSGGEVQETQYF,TGTGCCAGCAGTTCGGGGGGGGAGGTCCAAGAGACCCAGTACTTC
NA,NA,TRBV28,TRBJ2-5,CASSSVLETQYF,TGTGCCAGCAGTTCGGTATTAGAGACCCAGTACTTC
TRBD2,NA,TRBV7-2,TRBJ2-7,CASSLAAGDEQYF,TGTGCCAGCAGCTTAGCGGCGGGGGACGAGCAGTACTTC
NA,NA,TRBV6-5,TRBJ1-1,CASSYSRAFPTEAFF,TGTGCCAGCAGTTACTCGCGGGCTTTCCCCACTGAAGCTTTCTTT
TRBD2,NA,TRBV28,TRBJ2-3,CASRVTSGVTDTQYF,TGTGCCTCCCGGGTGACTAGCGGGGTGACAGATACGCAGTATTTT
NA,NA,TRBV1,TRBJ1-1,CTSSQEDRRLNTEAFF,TGCACCAGCAGCCAAGAGGACAGGAGACTGAACACTGAAGCTTTCTTT
TRBD2,NA,TRBV4-3,TRBJ2-7,CASSPIAGGINEQYF,TGCGCCAGCAGCCCCATAGCGGGAGGGATCAACGAGCAGTACTTC
TRBD1,NA,TRBV7-2,TRBJ1-2,CASSPAGTGGAGGYTF,TGTGCCAGCAGCCCTGCCGGGACAGGGGGCGCGGGCGGCTACACCTTC
NA,NA,TRBV10-2,TRBJ1-1,CASCEQGNTEAFF,TGCGCCAGCTGTGAACAGGGGAACACTGAAGCTTTCTTT